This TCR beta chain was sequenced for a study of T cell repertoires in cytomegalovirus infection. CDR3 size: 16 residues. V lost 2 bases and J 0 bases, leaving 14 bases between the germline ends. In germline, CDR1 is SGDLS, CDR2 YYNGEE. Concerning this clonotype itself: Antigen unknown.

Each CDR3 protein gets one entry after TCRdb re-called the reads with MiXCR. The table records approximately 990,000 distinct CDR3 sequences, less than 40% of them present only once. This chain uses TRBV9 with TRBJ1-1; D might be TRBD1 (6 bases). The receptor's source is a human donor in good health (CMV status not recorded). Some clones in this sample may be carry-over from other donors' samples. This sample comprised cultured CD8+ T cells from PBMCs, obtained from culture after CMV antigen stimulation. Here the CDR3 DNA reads TGTGCCAGCAGCGTGGGGGCTTTTGGGATGAACACTGAAGCTTTCTTT. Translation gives CASSVGAFGMNTEAFF. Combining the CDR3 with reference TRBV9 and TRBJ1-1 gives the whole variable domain DSGVTQTPKHLITATGQRVTLRCSPRSGDLSVYWYQQSLDQGLQFLIQYYNGEERAKGNILERFSAQQFPDLHSELNLSSLELGDSALYFCASSVGAFGMNTEAFFGQGTRLTVV.